This TCR beta chain was identified in a study of cytomegalovirus exposure and HLA in healthy donors. The wider study: The approximately 610 first-cohort repertoires shared a platform with the approximately 120 validation repertoires, as reported in a later analysis. Points from the study as a whole: Under in vitro conditions, a few CMV-associated chains were confirmed as specific for CMV antigens. Despite most TCR sequences being rare, some public TCRs occurred in many donors.

Germline loops: CDR1 SNHLY, CDR2 FYNNEI. CDR3 length: 15 residues. Between the trimmed V and J ends, which lost 6 bases and 0 bases, there was a span of 14 bases. Comments on this clone: Its specificity is unknown.

TCRdb's copy holds only in-frame clones and misses some; the assay was immunoSEQ multiplex PCR. The table has under 85,000 clones, nearly 95% seen once. The sequencing input was PBMCs. The V and J genes are TRBV2 and TRBJ1-1; TRBD1 might be the D (5 bases). This receptor was obtained from a woman under 30 in good health and CMV-seronegative. The CDR3 loop is CASRGRVLMNTEAFF. Here the CDR3 DNA reads TGTGCCAGCAGGGGCAGGGTTCTCATGAACACTGAAGCTTTCTTT. Variable domain in full (rest from reference TRBV2 and TRBJ1-1): EPEVTQTPSHQVTQMGQEVILRCVPISNHLYFYWYRQILGQKVEFLVSFYNNEISEKSEIFDDQFSVERPDGSNFTLKIRSTKLEDSAMYFCASRGRVLMNTEAFFGQGTRLTVV.